At least ten counts were recorded for the clone carrying this T cell receptor (beta chain). TCRdb analysed the reads with MiXCR anew, one entry per CDR3 protein. The sample has fewer than 200,000 distinct CDR3 sequences; approximately 14% are singletons. The data stem from a study of T cell repertoires in cytomegalovirus infection. Deletions cut 5 bases from V and 1 base from J, with 8 bases between. CDR1 and CDR2 (germline): MNHEY, SVGEGT. The CDR3 length is 14 residues. J is TRBJ2-2 and V is TRBV6-2 or TRBV6-3; D might be TRBD2 (6 bases). The sequenced sample was PBMCs. This receptor was taken from a human donor in good health (CMV status not recorded). Some clones in this sample may be carry-over from other donors' samples. CDR3 DNA: TGTGCCAGCAGTGGTAGCGGGAACACCGGGGAGCTGTTTTTT. This sequence encodes CASSGSGNTGELFF.